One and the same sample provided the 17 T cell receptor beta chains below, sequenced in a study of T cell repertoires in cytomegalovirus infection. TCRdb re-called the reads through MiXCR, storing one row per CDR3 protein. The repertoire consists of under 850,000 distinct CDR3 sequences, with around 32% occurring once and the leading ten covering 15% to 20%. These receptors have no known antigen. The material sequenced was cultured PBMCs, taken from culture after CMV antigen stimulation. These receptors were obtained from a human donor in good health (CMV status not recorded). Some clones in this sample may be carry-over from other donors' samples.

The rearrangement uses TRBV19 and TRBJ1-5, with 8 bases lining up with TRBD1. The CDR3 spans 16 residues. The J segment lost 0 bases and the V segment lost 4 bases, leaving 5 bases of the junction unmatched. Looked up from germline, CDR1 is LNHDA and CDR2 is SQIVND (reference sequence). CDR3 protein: CASSTSGGYSNQPQHF. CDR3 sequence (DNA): TGTGCCAGTAGTACCTCAGGGGGCTATAGCAATCAGCCCCAGCATTTT.

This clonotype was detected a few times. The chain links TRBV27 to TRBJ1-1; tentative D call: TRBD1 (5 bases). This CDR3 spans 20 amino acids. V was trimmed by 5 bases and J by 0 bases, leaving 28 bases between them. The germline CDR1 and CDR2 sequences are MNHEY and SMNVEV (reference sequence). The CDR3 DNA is TGTGCCAGCAGTCTATGGTCTATTAATTCGGGACTCGGTATGAACACTGAAGCTTTCTTT. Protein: CASSLWSINSGLGMNTEAFF.

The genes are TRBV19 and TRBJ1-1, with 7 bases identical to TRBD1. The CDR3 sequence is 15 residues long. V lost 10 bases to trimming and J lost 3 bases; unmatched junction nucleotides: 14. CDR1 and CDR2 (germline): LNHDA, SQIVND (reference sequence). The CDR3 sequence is CATKRGLGLDTEAFF. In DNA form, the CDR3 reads TGTGCCACCAAAAGGGGGCTAGGCCTGGACACTGAAGCTTTCTTT.

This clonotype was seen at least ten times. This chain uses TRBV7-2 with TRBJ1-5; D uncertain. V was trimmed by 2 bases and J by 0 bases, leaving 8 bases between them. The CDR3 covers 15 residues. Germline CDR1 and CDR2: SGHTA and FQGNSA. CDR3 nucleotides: TGTGCCAGCAGCTTAAAGATTTATAGCAATCAGCCCCAGCATTTT. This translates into CASSLKIYSNQPQHF.

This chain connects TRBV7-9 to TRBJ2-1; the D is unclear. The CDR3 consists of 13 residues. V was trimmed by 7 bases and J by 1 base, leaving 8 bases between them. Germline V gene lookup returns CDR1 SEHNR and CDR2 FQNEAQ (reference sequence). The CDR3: CASKELSYNEQFF. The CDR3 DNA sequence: TGTGCCAGCAAGGAGTTATCCTACAATGAGCAGTTCTTC.

CDR3 amino acids: CSAPIRGQGYNEQFF. The CDR3 nucleotides read TGCAGTGCCCCCATCAGGGGACAGGGTTACAATGAGCAGTTCTTC. The chain employs TRBV20-1 and TRBJ2-1, with 9 nucleotides matching TRBD1. The CDR3 spans 15 residues. CDR1 and CDR2 from the germline V gene are DFQATT and SNEGSKA (reference sequence). The ends lost 6 bases at V and 4 bases at J; junction bases unmatched: 10.

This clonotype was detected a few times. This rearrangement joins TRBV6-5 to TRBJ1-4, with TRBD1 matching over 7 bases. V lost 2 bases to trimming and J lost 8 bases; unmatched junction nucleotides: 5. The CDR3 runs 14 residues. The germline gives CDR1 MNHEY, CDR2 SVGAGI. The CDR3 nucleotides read TGTGCCAGCAGTTACGGGACAGCGGGGGAAAAACTGTTTTTT. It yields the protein CASSYGTAGEKLFF.

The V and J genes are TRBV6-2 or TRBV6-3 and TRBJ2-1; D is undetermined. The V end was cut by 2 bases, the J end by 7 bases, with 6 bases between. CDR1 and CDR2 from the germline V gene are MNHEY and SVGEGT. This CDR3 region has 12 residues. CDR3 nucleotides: TGTGCCAGCAGTTACCATTGGAATGAGCAGTTCTTC. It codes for CASSYHWNEQFF.

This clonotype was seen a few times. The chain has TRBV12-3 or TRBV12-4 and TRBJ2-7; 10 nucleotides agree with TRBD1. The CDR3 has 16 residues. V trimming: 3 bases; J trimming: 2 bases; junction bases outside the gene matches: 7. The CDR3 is CASSFRPGQGPYEQYF. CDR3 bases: TGTGCCAGCAGTTTCCGCCCGGGACAGGGGCCCTACGAGCAGTACTTC.

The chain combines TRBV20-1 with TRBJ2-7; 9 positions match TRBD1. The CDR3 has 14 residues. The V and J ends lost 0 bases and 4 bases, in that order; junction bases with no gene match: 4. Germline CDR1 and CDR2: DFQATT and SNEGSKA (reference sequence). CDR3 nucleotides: TGCAGTGCTAGAGACTGGACAGGGGCGTACGAGCAGTACTTC. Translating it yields CSARDWTGAYEQYF.

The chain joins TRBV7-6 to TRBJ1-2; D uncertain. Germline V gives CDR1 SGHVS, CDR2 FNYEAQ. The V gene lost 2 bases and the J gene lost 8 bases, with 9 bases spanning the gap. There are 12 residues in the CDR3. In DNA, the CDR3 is TGTGCCAGCAGCTTAAGCGGCCGGGGCTACACCTTC. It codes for CASSLSGRGYTF.

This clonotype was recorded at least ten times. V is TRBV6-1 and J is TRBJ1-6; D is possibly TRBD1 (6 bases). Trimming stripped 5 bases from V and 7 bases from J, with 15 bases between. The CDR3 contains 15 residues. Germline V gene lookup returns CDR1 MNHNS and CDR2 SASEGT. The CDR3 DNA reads TGTGCCAGCAGTTCGGCCCCAGGGGAGAATTCACCCCTCCACTTT. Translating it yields CASSSAPGENSPLHF.

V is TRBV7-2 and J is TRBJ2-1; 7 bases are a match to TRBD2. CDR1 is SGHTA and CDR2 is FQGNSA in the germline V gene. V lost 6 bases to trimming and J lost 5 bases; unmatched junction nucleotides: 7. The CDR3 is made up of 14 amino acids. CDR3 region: CASRLYGRDNEQFF. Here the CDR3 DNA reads TGTGCCAGCAGACTCTATGGGAGGGACAATGAGCAGTTCTTC.

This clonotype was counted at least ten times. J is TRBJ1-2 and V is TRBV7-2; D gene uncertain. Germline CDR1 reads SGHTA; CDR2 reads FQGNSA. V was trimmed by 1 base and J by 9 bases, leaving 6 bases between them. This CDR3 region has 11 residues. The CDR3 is CASSLDRRYTF. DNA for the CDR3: TGTGCCAGCAGCTTAGACCGTCGCTACACCTTC. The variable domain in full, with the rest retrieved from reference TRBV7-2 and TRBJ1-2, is GAGVSQSPSNKVTEKGKDVELRCDPISGHTALYWYRQSLGQGLEFLIYFQGNSAPDKSGLPSDRFSAERTGGSVSTLTIQRTQQEDSAVYLCASSLDRRYTFGSGTRLTVV.

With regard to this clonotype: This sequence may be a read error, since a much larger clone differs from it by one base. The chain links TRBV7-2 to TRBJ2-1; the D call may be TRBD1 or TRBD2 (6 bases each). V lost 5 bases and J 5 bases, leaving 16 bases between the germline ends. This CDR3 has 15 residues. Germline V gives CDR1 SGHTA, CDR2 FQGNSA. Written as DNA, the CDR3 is TGTGCCAGCAGCGAGATGGAGGGGGGTCACAATGAGCAGTTCTTC. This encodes CASSEMEGGHNEQFF.

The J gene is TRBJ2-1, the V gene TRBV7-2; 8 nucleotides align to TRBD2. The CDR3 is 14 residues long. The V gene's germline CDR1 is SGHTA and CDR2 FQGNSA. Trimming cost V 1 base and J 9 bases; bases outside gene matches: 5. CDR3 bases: TGTGCCAGCAGCTTAGAAGCGCGGGAGGTTGAGCAGTTCTTC. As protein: CASSLEAREVEQFF.

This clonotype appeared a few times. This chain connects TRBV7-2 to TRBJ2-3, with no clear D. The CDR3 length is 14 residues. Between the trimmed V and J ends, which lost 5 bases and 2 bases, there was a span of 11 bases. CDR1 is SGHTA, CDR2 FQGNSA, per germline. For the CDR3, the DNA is TGTGCCAGCAGCGCCCGCCCCTTCACAGATACGCAGTATTTT. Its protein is CASSARPFTDTQYF.